This is a list of T cell receptor beta chains from one sample in a study of cytomegalovirus exposure and HLA in healthy donors. Here immunoSEQ multiplex PCR was the method, and the copy in TCRdb shows in-frame clones only, minus some. The data contain approximately 160,000 clones, under 85% of them singletons. The sequenced sample consisted of PBMCs. The source is a man aged 18 to 29 in good health and CMV-seronegative. Both conserved end residues are part of each CDR3. D genes are given only for firm matches. Not every row has a clone size; where given, it reads once, few, many or a size class.

D: TRBD2
J: TRBJ2-1
size: NA
V: TRBV19
CDR3: CASSFWTSGKNNEQFF
DNA: TGTGCCAGTAGTTTCTGGACTAGCGGGAAGAACAATGAGCAGTTCTTC

D: NA
J: TRBJ1-2
size: NA
V: TRBV5-1
CDR3: CASSLGVAGDGYTF
DNA: TGCGCCAGCAGCTTGGGTGTCGCAGGGGATGGCTACACCTTC

D: NA
J: TRBJ1-1
size: few
V: TRBV6-6
CDR3: CASSSRGAATEAFF
DNA: TGTGCCAGCAGTTCCCGCGGCGCTGCCACTGAAGCTTTCTTT

D: NA
J: TRBJ1-2
size: NA
V: TRBV10-3
CDR3: CAISEYRAWNYGYTF
DNA: TGTGCCATCAGTGAGTACAGGGCTTGGAACTATGGCTACACCTTC

D: TRBD1
J: TRBJ1-5
size: few
V: TRBV6-6
CDR3: CASSYSTGLGNQPQHF
DNA: TGTGCCAGCAGTTACTCGACAGGGTTGGGCAATCAGCCCCAGCATTTT

D: NA
J: TRBJ2-3
size: few
V: TRBV12-5
CDR3: CASGLVRQAMDGTQYF
DNA: TGTGCTAGTGGTTTGGTTCGACAGGCGATGGACGGTACGCAGTATTTT

D: TRBD1
J: TRBJ2-2
size: NA
V: TRBV18
CDR3: CASSTGQGWTGELFF
DNA: TGTGCCAGCTCAACGGGACAGGGTTGGACCGGGGAGCTGTTTTTT

D: NA
J: TRBJ1-5
size: few
V: TRBV6-5
CDR3: CASRRDSNQPQHF
DNA: TGTGCCAGCAGACGGGATAGCAATCAGCCCCAGCATTTT

D: TRBD2
J: TRBJ2-1
size: NA
V: TRBV2
CDR3: CASSFSGGAGEQFF
DNA: TGTGCCAGCAGTTTTAGCGGGGGGGCCGGTGAGCAGTTCTTC

D: NA
J: TRBJ2-1
size: NA
V: TRBV15
CDR3: CATSRDAANNEQFF
DNA: TGTGCCACCAGCAGAGATGCGGCAAACAATGAGCAGTTCTTC

D: NA
J: TRBJ1-5
size: few
V: TRBV5-6
CDR3: CASSLFLSQPQHF
DNA: TGTGCCAGCAGCTTGTTTCTTAGTCAGCCCCAGCATTTT

D: TRBD1
J: TRBJ1-4
size: NA
V: TRBV25-1
CDR3: CASSDGDRGGKLFF
DNA: TGTGCCAGCAGTGACGGGGACAGGGGTGGAAAACTGTTTTTT

D: TRBD1
J: TRBJ2-7
size: NA
V: TRBV4-1
CDR3: CASSQLAGTGYEQYF
DNA: TGCGCCAGCAGCCAGTTAGCCGGGACAGGCTACGAGCAGTACTTC

D: NA
J: TRBJ1-1
size: few
V: TRBV4-1
CDR3: CASSQQWGGAQVGAFF
DNA: TGCGCCAGCAGCCAACAGTGGGGAGGGGCCCAGGTCGGGGCTTTCTTT

D: NA
J: TRBJ2-7
size: NA
V: TRBV11-3
CDR3: CASSRSGFRYEQYF
DNA: TGTGCCAGCAGCCGTAGCGGCTTTCGCTACGAGCAGTACTTC

D: NA
J: TRBJ1-1
size: NA
V: TRBV11-2
CDR3: CASSLEAGAGLVAFF
DNA: TGTGCCAGCAGCTTAGAGGCGGGGGCGGGGTTAGTAGCTTTCTTT

D: TRBD1
J: TRBJ1-4
size: NA
V: TRBV7-2
CDR3: CASSSGQGPEKLFF
DNA: TGTGCCAGCAGCTCGGGACAGGGCCCTGAAAAACTGTTTTTT

D: TRBD2
J: TRBJ2-7
size: NA
V: TRBV7-6
CDR3: CASSPAKAGGGEQYF
DNA: TGTGCCAGCAGCCCCGCAAAAGCGGGAGGGGGAGAGCAGTACTTC

D: NA
J: TRBJ1-2
size: NA
V: TRBV19
CDR3: CASSPQGFNYGYTF
DNA: TGTGCCAGTAGTCCGCAGGGATTCAACTATGGCTACACCTTC

D: NA
J: TRBJ1-1
size: NA
V: TRBV5-1
CDR3: CASSPGGTTEAFF
DNA: TGCGCCAGCAGCCCCGGGGGGACAACTGAAGCTTTCTTT

D: TRBD1
J: TRBJ2-4
size: once
V: TRBV14
CDR3: CASSQSGTGSGNIQYF
DNA: TGTGCCAGCAGCCAATCCGGGACAGGGTCGGGAAACATTCAGTACTTC

D: TRBD1
J: TRBJ1-1
size: few
V: TRBV7-9
CDR3: CASSPWTGFNTEAFF
DNA: TGTGCCAGCAGCCCCTGGACAGGATTTAACACTGAAGCTTTCTTT

D: TRBD1
J: TRBJ2-2
size: NA
V: TRBV7-9
CDR3: CASSPSRDRAKYTGELFF
DNA: TGTGCCAGCAGCCCTAGCCGAGACAGGGCAAAGTACACCGGGGAGCTGTTTTTT

D: TRBD1
J: TRBJ2-7
size: NA
V: TRBV6-5
CDR3: CASSYSTGGSYEQYF
DNA: TGTGCCAGCAGTTATTCTACAGGGGGCTCCTACGAGCAGTACTTC

D: NA
J: TRBJ1-2
size: NA
V: TRBV5-8
CDR3: CASSWDSITF
DNA: TGTGCCAGCAGCTGGGACTCCATCACCTTC

D: TRBD1
J: TRBJ2-1
size: NA
V: TRBV5-4
CDR3: CASSLSTGSYNEQFF
DNA: TGTGCCAGCAGCTTGTCGACAGGGTCCTACAATGAGCAGTTCTTC

D: NA
J: TRBJ1-1
size: once
V: TRBV7-9
CDR3: CASSTYLDSYTEAFF
DNA: TGTGCCAGCAGCACCTACCTCGACAGTTACACTGAAGCTTTCTTT

D: TRBD1
J: TRBJ2-4
size: NA
V: TRBV7-2
CDR3: CPLHRRGRAKNIQYF
DNA: TGCCCCCTCCACCGCAGGGGGCGGGCCAAAAACATTCAGTACTTC

D: NA
J: TRBJ2-7
size: NA
V: TRBV7-2
CDR3: CASSFNEFSRGEQYF
DNA: TGTGCCAGCAGCTTCAACGAGTTTAGTAGGGGGGAGCAGTACTTC

D: NA
J: TRBJ1-4
size: NA
V: TRBV5-1
CDR3: CASSLEVAGMNEKLFF
DNA: TGCGCCAGCAGCTTGGAGGTGGCGGGGATGAATGAAAAACTGTTTTTT

D: NA
J: TRBJ1-2
size: NA
V: TRBV10-3
CDR3: CAISPRGPLGYGYTF
DNA: TGTGCCATCAGCCCCCGGGGTCCCCTGGGGTATGGCTACACCTTC

D: NA
J: TRBJ1-5
size: NA
V: TRBV2
CDR3: CASSDRDPNQPQHF
DNA: TGTGCCAGCAGTGATCGGGATCCAAATCAGCCCCAGCATTTT

D: NA
J: TRBJ1-2
size: NA
V: TRBV7-9
CDR3: CASSLMEGNGYTF
DNA: TGTGCCAGCAGCTTAATGGAGGGGAATGGCTACACCTTC

D: TRBD1
J: TRBJ2-2
size: NA
V: TRBV9
CDR3: CASSRTGANTGELFF
DNA: TGTGCCAGCAGCAGAACAGGGGCGAACACCGGGGAGCTGTTTTTT

D: NA
J: TRBJ2-7
size: NA
V: TRBV15
CDR3: CATSRIAASSYEQYF
DNA: TGTGCCACCAGCAGGATAGCGGCGAGCTCTTACGAGCAGTACTTC

D: NA
J: TRBJ1-2
size: NA
V: TRBV15
CDR3: CATSSSPSGTGGYDYTF
DNA: TGTGCCACCAGCAGCTCCCCCTCAGGCACTGGAGGGTATGACTACACCTTC

D: NA
J: TRBJ2-1
size: NA
V: TRBV10-1
CDR3: CASLARSNEQFF
DNA: TGCGCCAGCCTAGCGAGATCCAATGAGCAGTTCTTC

D: TRBD2
J: TRBJ2-7
size: NA
V: TRBV5-5
CDR3: CASSLAGGARNEQYF
DNA: TGTGCCAGCAGCTTGGCGGGGGGGGCCAGGAACGAGCAGTACTTC

D: TRBD2
J: TRBJ2-1
size: NA
V: TRBV9
CDR3: CASSAPLAGVNYNEQFF
DNA: TGTGCCAGCAGCGCCCCCCTTGCGGGAGTGAACTACAATGAGCAGTTCTTC

D: TRBD1
J: TRBJ1-2
size: NA
V: TRBV7-9
CDR3: CASSFGGQANGYTF
DNA: TGTGCCAGCAGCTTTGGGGGACAGGCGAATGGCTACACCTTC

D: TRBD2
J: TRBJ2-7
size: NA
V: TRBV29-1
CDR3: CSGLAGYEQYF
DNA: TGCAGCGGACTAGCGGGGTACGAGCAGTACTTC

D: NA
J: TRBJ1-1
size: NA
V: TRBV7-9
CDR3: CASSPRHYTEAFF
DNA: TGTGCCAGCAGCCCCCGACACTACACTGAAGCTTTCTTT

D: NA
J: TRBJ1-2
size: NA
V: TRBV19
CDR3: CASSEALPGYTF
DNA: TGTGCCAGTAGTGAGGCCCTCCCCGGCTACACCTTC

D: NA
J: TRBJ2-5
size: NA
V: TRBV10-2
CDR3: CASSPLETQYF
DNA: TGCGCCAGCAGCCCGTTGGAGACCCAGTACTTC

D: TRBD2
J: TRBJ2-7
size: NA
V: TRBV5-1
CDR3: CASSFDLLAGGGHEQYF
DNA: TGCGCCAGCAGCTTCGACCTACTAGCGGGAGGCGGGCACGAGCAGTACTTC

D: NA
J: TRBJ1-1
size: NA
V: TRBV4-3
CDR3: CASSLDRLNTEAFF
DNA: TGCGCCAGCAGCCTAGACAGATTGAACACTGAAGCTTTCTTT

D: NA
J: TRBJ2-2
size: NA
V: TRBV15
CDR3: CATSRGAQSSNTGELFF
DNA: TGTGCCACCAGCAGAGGGGCCCAGAGCTCGAACACCGGGGAGCTGTTTTTT

D: NA
J: TRBJ1-5
size: few
V: TRBV2
CDR3: CASTGEGQPQHF
DNA: TGTGCCAGCACAGGGGAGGGTCAGCCCCAGCATTTT